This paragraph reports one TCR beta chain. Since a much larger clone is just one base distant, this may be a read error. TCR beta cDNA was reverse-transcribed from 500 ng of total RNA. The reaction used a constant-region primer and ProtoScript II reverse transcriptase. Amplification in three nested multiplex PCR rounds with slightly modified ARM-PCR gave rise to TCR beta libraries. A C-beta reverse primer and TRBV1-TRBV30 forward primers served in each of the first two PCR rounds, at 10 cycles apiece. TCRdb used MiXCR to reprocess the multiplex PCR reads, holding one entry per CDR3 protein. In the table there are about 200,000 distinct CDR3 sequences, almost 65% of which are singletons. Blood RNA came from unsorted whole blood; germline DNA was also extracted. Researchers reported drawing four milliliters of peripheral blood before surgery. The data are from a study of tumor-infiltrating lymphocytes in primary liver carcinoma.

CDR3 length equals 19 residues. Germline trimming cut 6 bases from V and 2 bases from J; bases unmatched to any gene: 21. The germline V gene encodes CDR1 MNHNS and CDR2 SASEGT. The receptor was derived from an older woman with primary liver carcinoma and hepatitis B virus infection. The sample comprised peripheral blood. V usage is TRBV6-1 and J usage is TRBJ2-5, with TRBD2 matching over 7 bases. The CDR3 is CASRLNPTRVVGGQETQYF. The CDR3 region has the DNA TGTGCCAGCAGATTAAACCCAACGCGAGTAGTGGGAGGGCAAGAGACCCAGTACTTC.